The clone carrying this TCR beta chain was seen only once. It was during active infection that Seattle patients were enrolled and then longitudinally followed. The sample originates from a study of blood T cell repertoires in COVID-19. Clones were sequenced by immunoSEQ multiplex PCR, and TCRdb holds only the in-frame ones, with some missing. The sample holds 250,000 to 300,000 clones; approximately 89% are singletons and the top ten take 2% to 2.5%. The CDR3 has 14 amino acids. With 5 bases removed from V and 0 bases from J, the gap between germline ends came to 8 bases. The germline V gene has CDR1 MDHEN and CDR2 SYDVKM.

The chain carries TRBV28 and TRBJ1-5; D unresolved. The clonotype was recovered from a woman between 25 and 40 years old with COVID-19, enrolled during active disease. The sample comprised peripheral blood. CDR3 sequence: CASSLDLSNQPQHF. The CDR3 DNA reads as TGTGCCAGCAGTCTAGATCTTAGCAATCAGCCCCAGCATTTT.